The sample holds many counts of the clone carrying this T cell receptor (beta chain). The data derive from a study of low-dose radiotherapy and immunotherapy resistance in tumors. Both TCRalpha and TCRbeta chains were reverse transcribed with V-gene-specific primers. TCRs were amplified for 20 to 25 PCR cycles with a constant-region primer and V-primer adapter. TCRdb called the reads again in MiXCR, with one record for every CDR3 protein. The sample lists 85,000 to 95,000 distinct CDR3 sequences, roughly 20% occurring once. CDR3 size: 13 residues. Germline V gene lookup returns CDR1 KGHSH and CDR2 LQKENI. Between the trimmed V and J ends, which lost 4 bases and 5 bases, there was a span of 9 bases. The time point denotes: after trial treatment. As to treatment: LDRT plus nivolumab, ipilimumab, low-dose cyclophosphamide and aspirin (RACIN trial). Enrollment required an advanced solid tumor negative for tumor-infiltrating lymphocytes.

The receptor was derived from a female donor with ovarian cancer. Source: PBMCs, taken after low-dose radiotherapy plus immunotherapy. This chain joins TRBV18 and TRBJ1-5; D unresolved. The CDR3 bases are TGTGCCAGCTCACTAGCGGATTATCAGCCCCAGCATTTT. This codes for CASSLADYQPQHF.